Sequencing of this T cell receptor (beta chain) was carried out in a study of control samples from healthy donors and cancer patients. Some clones are missing from TCRdb's copy, which holds only in-frame ones; the method was immunoSEQ multiplex PCR. Of 150,000 or so clones in the sample, about 93% were seen once. The TCR originated in a woman in her 30s in good health. The material sequenced was blood.

Here the CDR3 DNA reads TGTGCCAGCAGCCCCTTGGGCGGGGGGGGAAACATTCAGTACTTC. It codes for CASSPLGGGGNIQYF. The chain links TRBV7-9 to TRBJ2-4; 9 bases match TRBD2. The V segment lost 5 bases and the J segment 6 bases; nucleotides outside the gene matches: 8. This CDR3 is built from 15 residues. The V gene's germline CDR1 is SEHNR and CDR2 FQNEAQ (reference sequence).